A single sample gave rise to the 28 T cell receptor beta chains below, sequenced in a study of shared clonotypes between healthy human individuals. Cells designated naive CD8 were CD45RO-negative and were positively selected for CCR7, with terminally differentiated effector memory CD45RA+ cells excluded. Profiled with immunoSEQ multiplex PCR; TCRdb holds only in-frame clones, not every one. The profile shows 2 million or so clones, over 85% of them singletons. Sequencing was performed on naive CD8+ T cells sorted from blood. The receptors derive from a man between 18 and 35 years old in good health.

This sequence joins TRBV2 and TRBJ1-5; tentatively, D is TRBD1 (6 bases). V lost 6 bases to trimming and J lost 3 bases, with 9 bases between them. Germline V lookup: CDR1 SNHLY, CDR2 FYNNEI. The CDR3 covers 13 residues. The CDR3 region is CASSWTVNQPQHF. For the CDR3, the DNA is TGTGCCAGCAGCTGGACAGTCAATCAGCCCCAGCATTTT. The full variable domain, in which reference TRBV2 and TRBJ1-5 provide the parts outside the CDR3, is EPEVTQTPSHQVTQMGQEVILRCVPISNHLYFYWYRQILGQKVEFLVSFYNNEISEKSEIFDDQFSVERPDGSNFTLKIRSTKLEDSAMYFCASSWTVNQPQHFGDGTRLSIL.

The CDR3 nucleotides are TGTGCCAGCAGCTACAGGGGCCATGCTAACTATGGCTACACCTTC. This codes for CASSYRGHANYGYTF. The chain joins TRBV27 to TRBJ1-2, with TRBD1 matching over 7 bases. With V trimmed by 6 bases and J by 0 bases, 7 bases remained unmatched. The CDR3 covers 15 residues. Germline loops: CDR1 MNHEY, CDR2 SMNVEV (reference sequence).

The rearrangement uses TRBV9 and TRBJ1-2; 9 nucleotides align to TRBD1. The CDR3 covers 15 residues. Trimming took 4 bases from V and 7 from J; bases not matched to a gene: 11. In germline, CDR1 is SGDLS, CDR2 YYNGEE. CDR3 DNA: TGTGCCAGCAGCCCCCGGACAGGGGCTCTTGCTGGCTACACCTTC. Its translation is CASSPRTGALAGYTF.

V and J are TRBV4-3 and TRBJ2-3; D is unresolved. Germline V lookup: CDR1 LGHNA, CDR2 YSLEER. The length of the CDR3 is 14 residues. Trimming pared 1 base from V and 2 bases from J, leaving 7 bases between. The CDR3 bases are TGCGCCAGCAGCCAAGGAGGATTCACAGATACGCAGTATTTT. This sequence encodes CASSQGGFTDTQYF.

As for this clone: Other nucleotide sequences from this sample produce the same CDR3. The chain uses TRBV28 and TRBJ2-7; no firm D call. CDR3 length: 11 residues. Trimming pared 6 bases from V and 4 bases from J, leaving 7 bases between. CDR1 is MDHEN and CDR2 is SYDVKM in the germline V gene. This CDR3 is CASRHSYEQYF. In DNA, the CDR3 is TGTGCCAGCAGACACAGTTACGAGCAGTACTTC.

In the case of this clone: The same CDR3 arises from other DNA sequences in this sample as well. The genes are TRBV7-9 and TRBJ2-1; D could derive from TRBD1 or TRBD2 (5 bases each). The CDR3 length is 13 residues. CDR1 and CDR2 (germline): SEHNR, FQNEAQ (reference sequence). The V end lost 1 base, the J end lost 6 bases, and 7 bases lay between the germline ends. As DNA, the CDR3 is TGTGCCAGCAGCTTAGGTGGGGGCAATGAGCAGTTCTTC. This encodes CASSLGGGNEQFF.

The V and J genes are TRBV6-6 and TRBJ1-5, with 10 bases lining up with TRBD1. This CDR3 contains 15 residues. CDR1 is MNHNY and CDR2 is SVGAGI in the germline V gene (reference sequence). V lost 8 bases to trimming and J lost 2 bases; unmatched junction nucleotides: 6. CDR3 sequence reads: CASGGQGYGNQPQHF. The CDR3 DNA is TGTGCCAGCGGGGGACAGGGGTATGGCAATCAGCCCCAGCATTTT.

With respect to this clone: The same CDR3 is also encoded by other DNA sequences in this sample. V gene TRBV27 combines with J gene TRBJ1-1; 9 bases map to TRBD1. Germline V CDR1 and CDR2: MNHEY, SMNVEV (reference sequence). The CDR3 sequence is 16 residues long. V shed 5 bases, J shed 3 bases, and the junction held 10 bases outside the gene matches. The CDR3 bases are TGTGCCAGCAGTCTGGGACAGGGCGCTGGGGACACTGAAGCTTTCTTT. It yields the protein CASSLGQGAGDTEAFF.

Turning to this clone: Other DNA sequences in this sample translate to the same CDR3. This sequence joins TRBV5-1 and TRBJ2-7; the match to TRBD1 covers 7 bases. Germline CDR1 reads SGHRS; CDR2 reads YFSETQ. V was pared by 2 bases and J by 2 bases, with 4 bases of the junction left unmatched. The CDR3 loop spans 14 amino acids. The DNA for the CDR3 is TGCGCCAGCAGCTTTAGACAGGGACCCTACGAGCAGTACTTC. It specifies CASSFRQGPYEQYF. Together with reference TRBV5-1 and TRBJ2-7, the CDR3 gives the full variable domain: KAGVTQTPRYLIKTRGQQVTLSCSPISGHRSVSWYQQTPGQGLQFLFEYFSETQRNKGNFPGRFSGRQFSNSRSEMNVSTLELGDSALYLCASSFRQGPYEQYFGPGTRLTVT.

In its sample, this clone was seen once. This chain uses TRBV5-6 with TRBJ2-7, with TRBD2 as a possible D gene (6 bases). Per germline, CDR1 SGHDT and CDR2 YYEEEE. With 3 bases removed from V and 0 bases from J, the gap between germline ends came to 10 bases. This CDR3 has 14 residues. CDR3 bases: TGTGCCAGCAGCTCGGGACTCCGCTCCTACGAGCAGTACTTC. Its protein product is CASSSGLRSYEQYF.

Only one count was recorded for this clone. CDR3 in DNA: TGTGCCAGCAGTGGCCGGGACAGGGTCGCAGTAATTCTTTACGAGCAGTACTTC. It encodes CASSGRDRVAVILYEQYF. The rearrangement links TRBV2 to TRBJ2-7; 9 bases align to TRBD1. The CDR3 length is 18 residues. Germline CDR1 and CDR2: SNHLY and FYNNEI. The V segment lost 4 bases and the J segment 4 bases; nucleotides outside the gene matches: 17.

The chain employs TRBV6-1 and TRBJ2-7; 9 nucleotides match TRBD1. Per the germline V gene, CDR1 is MNHNS and CDR2 is SASEGT. The CDR3 length is 14 residues. With 4 bases clipped from V and 2 bases from J, the junction kept 3 bases outside the gene matches. CDR3 in DNA: TGTGCCAGCAGTGTCGACAGGGGGGCCTACGAGCAGTACTTC. Translation gives CASSVDRGAYEQYF.

This rearrangement joins TRBV9 to TRBJ1-4; D perhaps matches TRBD1 (5 bases). The germline CDR1 and CDR2 sequences are SGDLS and YYNGEE. This CDR3 spans 17 amino acids. Trimming removed 4 bases from V and 8 bases from J, with 24 bases in between. The CDR3 nucleotides are TGTGCCAGCAGCCCTTCTCGGCAACTAGGGGACGAAGAAAAACTGTTTTTT. It specifies CASSPSRQLGDEEKLFF. Supplemented by reference TRBV9 and TRBJ1-4, the full variable domain reads DSGVTQTPKHLITATGQRVTLRCSPRSGDLSVYWYQQSLDQGLQFLIQYYNGEERAKGNILERFSAQQFPDLHSELNLSSLELGDSALYFCASSPSRQLGDEEKLFFGSGTQLSVL.

This clone has more than one count but fewer than ten. This chain connects TRBV19 to TRBJ2-2; tentatively, D is TRBD1 (6 bases). The CDR3 length is 15 residues. Per the germline V gene, CDR1 is LNHDA and CDR2 is SQIVND (reference sequence). The V end was cut by 1 base, the J end by 6 bases, with 12 bases between. The DNA of the CDR3 is TGTGCCAGTAGTATAGTAGGTTCAGGGGCCGGGGAGCTGTTTTTT. Amino acids: CASSIVGSGAGELFF. Supplemented by reference TRBV19 and TRBJ2-2, the full variable domain reads DGGITQSPKYLFRKEGQNVTLSCEQNLNHDAMYWYRQDPGQGLRLIYYSQIVNDFQKGDIAEGYSVSREKKESFPLTVTSAQKNPTAFYLCASSIVGSGAGELFFGEGSRLTVL.

J is TRBJ2-7 and V is TRBV27, with D perhaps matching TRBD1 (6 bases). Looked up from germline, CDR1 is MNHEY and CDR2 is SMNVEV (reference sequence). The V gene lost 5 bases and the J gene lost 0 bases, with 17 bases spanning the gap. CDR3 length: 16 residues. The CDR3 DNA follows: TGTGCCAGCAGTCACGGCGGACAGAGACCCTCCTACGAGCAGTACTTC. It encodes CASSHGGQRPSYEQYF.

Regarding this clone: Other nucleotide sequences in the sample specify the same CDR3. The rearrangement links TRBV9 to TRBJ2-3; unclear D gene. The CDR3 contains 12 residues. The V end was cut by 3 bases, the J end by 2 bases, with 4 bases between. Germline V CDR1 and CDR2: SGDLS, YYNGEE. CDR3 bases: TGTGCCAGCAGCGGGTCCACAGATACGCAGTATTTT. This gives the protein CASSGSTDTQYF. The full variable domain, rest sourced from reference TRBV9 and TRBJ2-3, is DSGVTQTPKHLITATGQRVTLRCSPRSGDLSVYWYQQSLDQGLQFLIQYYNGEERAKGNILERFSAQQFPDLHSELNLSSLELGDSALYFCASSGSTDTQYFGPGTRLTVL.

The rearrangement links TRBV4-1 to TRBJ2-1; 9 nucleotides match TRBD2. CDR3 length: 16 residues. V lost 1 base to trimming and J lost 5 bases; unmatched junction nucleotides: 6. The V gene's germline CDR1 is MGHRA and CDR2 YSYEKL. CDR3: CASSQVGGGAHNEQFF. The CDR3 DNA sequence: TGCGCCAGCAGCCAAGTGGGCGGGGGGGCGCACAATGAGCAGTTCTTC.

V gene TRBV6-5 combines with J gene TRBJ2-3; 9 bases are a match to TRBD2. J lost 4 bases, V lost 5 bases, and 7 bases had no gene match. This CDR3 is built from 15 residues. Germline V lookup: CDR1 MNHEY, CDR2 SVGAGI. The CDR3 reads CASSNSGGRADTQYF. CDR3 nucleotide sequence: TGTGCCAGCAGTAATAGCGGGGGACGGGCAGATACGCAGTATTTT.

CDR3 bases: TGCGCCAGCAGTGAGGGTCCAGGGGACTTCTATGAGCAGTTCTTC. It codes for CASSEGPGDFYEQFF. The gene calls are TRBV10-1 and TRBJ2-1, with D perhaps given as TRBD1 or TRBD2 (6 bases each). The CDR3 totals 15 residues. Looked up from germline, CDR1 is WNHNN and CDR2 is SYGVQD (reference sequence). Trimming removed 2 bases at V and 8 bases at J, with 16 bases between.

This clone was observed a single time. The genes are TRBV19 and TRBJ2-7, with D tentatively TRBD2 (6 bases). V was clipped by 5 bases and J by 4 bases, with 18 bases between them. The germline gives CDR1 LNHDA, CDR2 SQIVND (reference sequence). The length of the CDR3 is 15 residues. The CDR3 sequence: CASSSFHMGGYEQYF. The DNA of the CDR3 is TGTGCCAGTAGTTCATTCCACATGGGGGGATACGAGCAGTACTTC.

This clone was found once. The chain carries TRBV10-3 and TRBJ2-5, with 12 bases matching TRBD2. CDR3 length: 14 residues. Germline-derived CDR1 and CDR2 are ENHRY and SYGVKD. The ends lost 2 bases at V and 6 bases at J; junction bases unmatched: 1. The CDR3 here is CAISELAGGQTQYF. The CDR3 DNA reads TGTGCCATCAGTGAGCTAGCGGGGGGGCAGACCCAGTACTTC.

The rearrangement joins TRBV5-1 to TRBJ2-7; possible D gene TRBD1, 5 bases. The CDR3 contains 15 residues. Trimming stripped 1 base from V and 3 bases from J, with 14 bases between. CDR1 and CDR2 from the germline V gene are SGHRS and YFSETQ. CDR3 loop: CASSLSQGQLYEQYF. The CDR3 nucleotides are TGCGCCAGCAGCTTGTCGCAGGGTCAACTCTACGAGCAGTACTTC.

This clone was seen once. The V and J genes are TRBV6-6 and TRBJ2-3, with a tentative D call TRBD2 (6 bases). The CDR3 extends over 15 amino acids. Germline CDR1 reads MNHNY; CDR2 reads SVGAGI (reference sequence). V gave up 4 bases and J gave up 1 base, with 12 bases separating them. For the CDR3, the DNA is TGTGCCAGCAGTTCCGTAGCGGTCGGCACAGATACGCAGTATTTT. Amino acids: CASSSVAVGTDTQYF.

This clone was observed a handful of times. Here the CDR3 reads CASSLTGEAFF. The CDR3 DNA follows: TGTGCCAGCAGCTTAACGGGTGAAGCTTTCTTT. The chain carries TRBV7-9 and TRBJ1-1, with D uncertain. The ends were cut back, 2 bases at V and 7 bases at J, with 5 bases in the middle. The germline V gene has CDR1 SEHNR and CDR2 FQNEAQ (reference sequence). The CDR3 consists of 11 residues.

The gene calls are TRBV11-2 and TRBJ2-2; D possibly corresponds to TRBD1 (5 bases). Trimming removed 1 base from V and 3 bases from J, with 12 bases in between. Germline CDR1 is SGHAT and CDR2 is FQNNGV. The CDR3 totals 16 residues. The CDR3 bases are TGTGCCAGCAGCTTAGCCCAGGGTTGGGACACCGGGGAGCTGTTTTTT. Residues: CASSLAQGWDTGELFF.

The gene calls are TRBV27 and TRBJ1-6; D call uncertain. The V end lost 0 bases, the J end lost 12 bases, and 24 bases lay between the germline ends. The CDR3 contains 18 residues. Germline-derived CDR1 and CDR2 are MNHEY and SMNVEV (reference sequence). The CDR3 bases are TGTGCCAGCAGTTTATCTTACCAAACGGACGGGATAATTCAACCCCTCCACTTT. This encodes CASSLSYQTDGIIQPLHF.

On this clone: The sample has other DNA sequences that encode this CDR3 too. The genes are TRBV28 and TRBJ1-6, with D possibly being TRBD1 (5 bases). The germline CDR1 and CDR2 sequences are MDHEN and SYDVKM. This CDR3 spans 15 amino acids. Deletions cut 7 bases from V and 1 base from J, with 11 bases between. In DNA, the CDR3 is TGTGCCAGCAAAAGGGGCAGTTCCTATAATTCACCCCTCCACTTT. Its translation is CASKRGSSYNSPLHF.

The V gene is TRBV2, the J gene TRBJ2-2; weak D call: TRBD2 (6 bases). Between the trimmed V and J ends, which lost 6 bases and 3 bases, there was a span of 17 bases. This CDR3 contains 16 residues. From germline, CDR1 is SNHLY and CDR2 FYNNEI. As DNA, the CDR3 is TGTGCCAGCAGGCCCCGCGGGGTGGTTGACACCGGGGAGCTGTTTTTT. This codes for CASRPRGVVDTGELFF.